The entry that follows covers one T cell receptor (beta chain) sequence. Its antigen is not identified. Germline V gene data show CDR1 as SGHVT and CDR2 as SQSDAQ. This CDR3 is built from 16 residues. Trimming pared 1 base from V and 3 bases from J, leaving 15 bases between. The sample originates from a study of shared clonotypes between healthy human individuals. Across the study: Contributing individuals were two females and a few males aged 18 to 49.

Per sorted-subset replicate PCR, input was 200 to 250 ng DNA, representing 30,000 or so T cell genomes. Clones were read by immunoSEQ multiplex PCR, and TCRdb kept only the in-frame ones, dropping some. Of 1.5 million to 1.9 million clones in the sample, around 98% were seen once. Findings and caveats of the study: Sharing across four donors was highest in naive CD4 (around 5%) and lowest in memory CD8 (0.4%). In the sorted subsets, rarefaction showed sequencing was incomplete despite large depth.

The sample was naive CD4+ T cells sorted from blood. This sample's subset: CD45RA+ positively selected. The chain joins TRBV7-4 to TRBJ1-1; D unresolved. This clonotype was sampled from a man aged 25-45 years in good health. CDR3 region: CASSLVPHLRDTEAFF. DNA of the CDR3: TGTGCCAGCAGCTTAGTTCCCCACCTGAGGGACACTGAAGCTTTCTTT.